Listed below are T cell receptor beta chains from one sample, sequenced in a study of T-cell memory formation after mild COVID-19. One entry per CDR3 protein, called by TCRdb with MiXCR from the 5' RACE reads. The sample contains roughly 400,000 distinct CDR3 sequences, 20% to 25% of which appear only once. Sequencing was performed on PBMCs or a T cell subset sorted from them (not recorded which). These receptors were collected from an adult woman who had mild COVID-19 (a few samples of this study predate the infection). Cell type and time point are not known. The CDR3 runs from the conserved cysteine through the conserved F or W. A D gene is named only where the DNA matches it firmly. The size of a clone is reported for some rows only, either as once, few or many, or as a class for expanded clones.

size	D	V	J	CDR3	DNA
few	NA	TRBV5-6	TRBJ2-3	CASSLAGAPGADTQYF	TGTGCCAGCAGCTTGGCCGGGGCCCCCGGCGCAGATACGCAGTATTTT
NA	NA	TRBV16	TRBJ2-7	CASSQFGTIANEQYF	TGTGCCAGCAGCCAATTCGGAACCATAGCGAACGAGCAGTACTTC
NA	TRBD1	TRBV7-8	TRBJ1-2	CASTLQGARGYTF	TGTGCCAGCACCCTTCAGGGGGCGCGGGGCTACACCTTC
many	TRBD1	TRBV7-9	TRBJ1-2	CASSPRTGNYGYTF	TGTGCCAGCAGCCCCCGGACAGGCAACTATGGCTACACCTTC
NA	TRBD1	TRBV18	TRBJ2-1	CASSPPRDRGYNEQFF	TGTGCCAGCTCACCACCCAGGGACAGAGGCTACAATGAGCAGTTCTTC
NA	NA	TRBV20-1	TRBJ2-3	CSAQPGDGVTDTQYF	TGCAGTGCCCAACCCGGGGACGGGGTGACAGATACGCAGTATTTT
NA	NA	TRBV19	TRBJ1-4	CASSISRAAGGEKLFF	TGTGCCAGTAGTATTAGTAGAGCGGCGGGCGGTGAAAAACTGTTTTTT
NA	NA	TRBV5-1	TRBJ2-1	CASSSPAAGNNEQFF	TGCGCCAGCAGCTCGCCGGCGGCGGGAAACAATGAGCAGTTCTTC
few	NA	TRBV9	TRBJ1-3	CASSVAFGDTIYF	TGTGCCAGCAGCGTAGCTTTTGGTGACACCATATATTTT
NA	NA	TRBV20-1	TRBJ1-1	CSARVVPEAFF	TGCAGTGCTAGAGTAGTCCCTGAAGCTTTCTTT
NA	TRBD2	TRBV7-2	TRBJ2-7	CASSSSGDSYEQYF	TGTGCCAGCAGTTCTAGCGGGGATTCCTACGAGCAGTACTTC
once	NA	TRBV7-8	TRBJ2-7	CASSPTRISYEQYF	TGTGCCAGCAGCCCGACCAGGATTTCCTACGAGCAGTACTTC
NA	NA	TRBV5-1	TRBJ2-3	CASSFQALNTQYF	TGCGCCAGCAGCTTCCAGGCCCTAAATACGCAGTATTTT
few	TRBD1	TRBV6-5	TRBJ1-2	CASSYRGRWNGYTF	TGTGCCAGCAGTTACAGGGGGCGCTGGAATGGCTACACCTTC
few	NA	TRBV11-2	TRBJ2-7	CASSLTRPYEQYF	TGTGCCAGCAGCTTAACCAGACCCTACGAGCAGTACTTC
NA	NA	TRBV7-9	TRBJ1-2	CASSSRTAYGYTF	TGTGCCAGCAGCTCACGGACTGCCTATGGCTACACCTTC
NA	NA	TRBV24-1	TRBJ2-7	CATSDGTASEQYF	TGTGCCACCAGTGACGGGACGGCCAGCGAGCAGTACTTC
NA	NA	TRBV6-2/TRBV6-3	TRBJ2-3	CASSYLRGQGRPDTQYF	TGTGCCAGCAGTTACTTACGAGGCCAGGGTCGGCCAGATACGCAGTATTTT
NA	NA	TRBV7-9	TRBJ2-5	CASHGVETQYF	TGTGCCAGCCACGGGGTCGAGACCCAGTACTTC
NA	TRBD1	TRBV6-2/TRBV6-3	TRBJ2-7	CASTWTGGSYEQYF	TGTGCCAGCACCTGGACAGGGGGCTCCTACGAGCAGTACTTC
NA	NA	TRBV5-1	TRBJ2-2	CASSLPRVTGELFF	TGCGCCAGCAGCTTGCCAAGGGTCACCGGGGAGCTGTTTTTT
few	NA	TRBV12-3/TRBV12-4	TRBJ1-5	CASRSGTDNQPQHF	TGTGCCAGCAGATCCGGGACGGATAATCAGCCCCAGCATTTT
NA	TRBD1	TRBV2	TRBJ2-5	CASRRTGSGETQYF	TGTGCCAGCAGAAGGACAGGGAGCGGGGAGACCCAGTACTTC
NA	TRBD2	TRBV3-1	TRBJ2-1	CASSPGLAGVGEQFF	TGTGCCAGCAGCCCGGGACTAGCGGGGGTCGGAGAGCAGTTCTTC
few	TRBD2	TRBV25-1	TRBJ2-1	CASSDLTSGRGYEQFF	TGTGCCAGCAGTGATTTGACTAGCGGGAGAGGTTATGAGCAGTTCTTC
NA	NA	TRBV6-5	TRBJ1-4	CASSHTWPNEKLFF	TGTGCCAGCAGCCACACATGGCCTAATGAAAAACTGTTTTTT
few	NA	TRBV3-1	TRBJ2-1	CASQNANRQFF	TGTGCCAGCCAGAACGCGAACAGACAGTTCTTC
few	NA	TRBV2	TRBJ2-3	CASSPLLSTDTQYF	TGTGCCAGCAGCCCCCTGCTATCCACAGATACGCAGTATTTT
NA	NA	TRBV9	TRBJ2-1	CASSVPRRGGYDEQFF	TGTGCCAGCAGCGTACCCCGAAGGGGAGGTTACGATGAGCAGTTCTTC
NA	NA	TRBV6-1	TRBJ2-7	CASRRAGQGTYEQYF	TGTGCCAGCCGAAGGGCGGGACAAGGAACCTACGAGCAGTACTTC
NA	TRBD1	TRBV24-1	TRBJ2-5	CATSDLQGAPQETQYF	TGTGCCACCAGTGATTTGCAGGGGGCGCCCCAAGAGACCCAGTACTTC
few	NA	TRBV9	TRBJ2-4	CASSVPGAGNIQYF	TGTGCCAGCAGCGTACCGGGGGCGGGAAACATTCAGTACTTC
many	NA	TRBV27	TRBJ2-3	CASSRTSRGSTDTQYF	TGTGCCAGCAGTAGAACTAGCAGGGGTTCGACAGATACGCAGTATTTT
NA	TRBD2	TRBV20-1	TRBJ2-1	CSARDSLAGGPYNEQFF	TGCAGTGCTAGGGACAGTTTAGCGGGAGGTCCCTACAATGAGCAGTTCTTC
NA	TRBD2	TRBV5-1	TRBJ2-2	CASSPGLGAPGELFF	TGCGCCAGCAGCCCGGGACTAGGTGCCCCCGGGGAGCTGTTTTTT
few	NA	TRBV7-9	TRBJ2-1	CASSRWGRGGTSYNEQFF	TGTGCCAGCAGCCGATGGGGTAGGGGGGGCACCTCCTACAATGAGCAGTTCTTC
NA	NA	TRBV27	TRBJ2-5	CASSLIGDQETQYF	TGTGCCAGCAGTTTAATCGGGGACCAAGAGACCCAGTACTTC
NA	NA	TRBV3-1	TRBJ2-1	CASSHGDRDNEQFF	TGTGCCAGCAGCCACGGCGACAGAGACAATGAGCAGTTCTTC
NA	NA	TRBV12-3/TRBV12-4	TRBJ2-3	CASSWGGTDTQYF	TGTGCCAGCAGTTGGGGGGGCACAGATACGCAGTATTTT
few	TRBD1	TRBV12-3/TRBV12-4	TRBJ1-1	CATLEQGTVAFF	TGTGCCACTCTTGAGCAGGGGACAGTAGCTTTCTTT
NA	NA	TRBV5-4	TRBJ1-1	CASSRRGSRLQGPFRTEAFF	TGTGCCAGCAGCCGACGGGGATCGCGCCTACAGGGCCCCTTTCGCACTGAAGCTTTCTTT
few	NA	TRBV7-6	TRBJ2-5	CASSLTASSETQYF	TGTGCCAGCAGCTTAACCGCTAGCAGCGAGACCCAGTACTTC
NA	TRBD1	TRBV5-5	TRBJ2-7	CASIHRDRDRGEQYF	TGTGCCAGCATCCACCGGGACAGGGATCGTGGCGAGCAGTACTTC
many	NA	TRBV7-9	TRBJ2-1	CASSFNEQFF	TGTGCCAGCAGCTTCAATGAGCAGTTCTTC
NA	NA	TRBV6-5	TRBJ2-3	CASSYSRHRGDTQYF	TGTGCCAGCAGTTACTCGAGGCACCGAGGGGATACGCAGTATTTT
once	NA	TRBV11-2	TRBJ2-3	CASSLGGTRSDTQYF	TGTGCCAGCAGCCTCGGGGGTACTAGAAGCGACACGCAGTATTTT
few	NA	TRBV4-3	TRBJ2-3	CASSPEGWTFADTQYF	TGCGCCAGCTCACCGGAAGGCTGGACATTTGCAGATACGCAGTATTTT
many	NA	TRBV4-1	TRBJ2-3	CASSTPAGTSTDTQYF	TGCGCCAGCAGCACCCCTGCGGGGACTAGCACAGATACGCAGTATTTT